This T cell receptor beta chain was sequenced for a study of beta chain features in type 1 diabetes. Overall study findings and caveats: Shorter TCRB CDR3s, moderately but significantly so, were found in Type 1 diabetes patients in all four CD4+ subsets. A PCR bias possibly favoring shorter templates would apply equally to patients and controls. Sequencing from cDNA could over-represent high-TCR-expressing cells.

CDR1 is SQVTM, CDR2 ANQGSEA, per germline. This CDR3 region has 15 residues. V lost 7 bases and J 1 base, leaving 19 bases between the germline ends. As for this clone: Its target is not known.

Sequencing targeted expressed TCRB transcripts, as all isolated RNA had been reverse transcribed. An average about 3.6 million reads came from naive, central memory and regulatory T cell samples. Measured with immunoSEQ multiplex PCR; TCRdb has only the in-frame clones, and not every one. The sample holds under 300,000 clones; roughly 17% are singletons and the top ten take more than 0.075%. Sequenced material: naive CD4+ T cells from blood. This chain uses TRBV29-1 with TRBJ1-1; possibly TRBD1 for D (6 bases). The TCR was taken from a man aged 25-45 years with type 1 diabetes. CDR3 residues: CSAGPPATGNTEAFF. The CDR3 bases are TGCAGCGCTGGACCCCCGGCGACAGGGAACACTGAAGCTTTCTTT.